Shown below are 13 T cell receptor beta chains from a single sample sequenced in a study of lung T cells in sarcoidosis with Löfgren's syndrome. MiXCR was run by TCRdb on the reads, yielding one entry per CDR3 protein. Of around 60,000 distinct CDR3 sequences in the sample, 21% were seen once. Material for sequencing was CD4+ T cells from PBMCs. These receptors all come from a human donor with sarcoidosis (Löfgren's syndrome or another form), or a control subject (not recorded which).

This clonotype was observed at least ten times. The V gene is TRBV15, the J gene TRBJ1-5; TRBD1 agrees at 9 bases. The trim removed 4 bases at V and 2 bases at J, leaving 15 bases unmatched. The CDR3 contains 19 residues. Germline-derived CDR1 and CDR2 are LNHNV and YYDKDF (reference sequence). CDR3 region: CATSTRTGTGRLGNQPQHF. The CDR3, as DNA: TGTGCCACCAGCACGCGAACCGGGACAGGGAGGCTTGGCAATCAGCCCCAGCATTTT. Complete variable domain (other parts from reference TRBV15 and TRBJ1-5): DAMVIQNPRYQVTQFGKPVTLSCSQTLNHNVMYWYQQKSSQAPKLLFHYYDKDFNNEADTPDNFQSRRPNTSFCFLDIRSPGLGDTAMYLCATSTRTGTGRLGNQPQHFGDGTRLSIL.

This clonotype was recorded at least ten times. The V call is TRBV7-2, the J call TRBJ1-1; maybe TRBD1 (6 bases). CDR3 length: 13 residues. CDR1 is SGHTA, CDR2 FQGNSA, per germline. The V gene lost 5 bases and the J gene lost 3 bases, with 10 bases spanning the gap. DNA for the CDR3: TGTGCCAGCAGCATACAGGGTTACACTGAAGCTTTCTTT. This gives the protein CASSIQGYTEAFF.

In the case of this clonotype: A much larger clone lies one base from this, so it may be a read error. V is TRBV2 and J is TRBJ1-2; perhaps TRBD1 as D (5 bases). The CDR3 contains 11 residues. Germline CDR1 SNHLY, CDR2 FYNNEI. The CDR3 here is CVSAGHYGYTF. CDR3 bases: TGTGTCAGTGCAGGGCACTATGGCTACACCTTC.

In the case of this clonotype: A read error is possible here, since a much larger clone lies one base away. The CDR3 DNA reads TGCGCCAGCGGCCTAAGACAGGGGAACTACGAGCAGTACTTC. Its protein is CASGLRQGNYEQYF. The chain is built from TRBV4-3 and TRBJ2-7; 8 bases fit TRBD1. The J segment lost 3 bases and the V segment lost 8 bases, leaving 9 bases of the junction unmatched. The length of the CDR3 is 14 residues. Germline V gene data show CDR1 as LGHNA and CDR2 as YSLEER.

This clonotype has ten or more counts. The chain is built from TRBV7-2 and TRBJ2-3, with 12 bases fitting TRBD2. Germline trimming cut 3 bases from V and 2 bases from J; bases unmatched to any gene: 3. The CDR3 is made up of 16 amino acids. CDR1 is SGHTA and CDR2 is FQGNSA in the germline V gene. The CDR3 DNA sequence: TGTGCCAGCAGCTTGGGACTAGCGGGCTCCACAGATACGCAGTATTTT. Translated: CASSLGLAGSTDTQYF. The whole variable domain, filled in from reference TRBV7-2 and TRBJ2-3, reads GAGVSQSPSNKVTEKGKDVELRCDPISGHTALYWYRQSLGQGLEFLIYFQGNSAPDKSGLPSDRFSAERTGGSVSTLTIQRTQQEDSAVYLCASSLGLAGSTDTQYFGPGTRLTVL.

This clonotype was recorded a few times. The rearrangement joins TRBV24-1 to TRBJ1-2; no definite D call. Germline assignment: CDR1 KGHDR and CDR2 SFDVKD. CDR3 size: 12 residues. V dropped 7 bases and J dropped 2 bases, with 7 bases sitting between them. DNA of the CDR3: TGTGCCACCAGCCTGGAAAACTATGGCTACACCTTC. This encodes CATSLENYGYTF.

Regarding this clonotype: A read error may be the cause here, since a much bigger clone is one base away. The conserved final phenylalanine or tryptophan is absent from the CDR3, which likely points to a read error. The gene calls are TRBV11-2 and TRBJ1-1, with 7 nucleotides matching TRBD1. The CDR3 is made up of 13 amino acids. Germline V gives CDR1 SGHAT, CDR2 FQNNGV. J was trimmed by 3 bases and V by 5 bases; bases with no gene match: 3. CDR3 DNA sequence: TGTGCCAGCAGCGACAGGGCGGACACTGAAGCTTTCCTT. Its protein is CASSDRADTEAFL.

This chain uses TRBV5-5 with TRBJ2-1; the D gene is possibly TRBD2 (6 bases). The germline V and J ends were trimmed by 1 base and 4 bases, with 15 bases remaining between them. CDR3 length: 16 amino acids. Germline CDR1 is SGHKS and CDR2 is YYEKEE (reference sequence). The CDR3 DNA reads TGTGCCAGCAGCTTGTTAGGGGACTTCCCTTACAATGAGCAGTTCTTC. This codes for CASSLLGDFPYNEQFF.

In the case of this clonotype: Given a much more abundant clone one base away, this may be a read error. The CDR3 coding sequence is TGTGCCAGCGGCCAAGTTGGCGCGGGAGGTAACAATGAGCAGTTCTTC. Protein product: CASGQVGAGGNNEQFF. This rearrangement joins TRBV4-2 to TRBJ2-1, with 8 positions matching TRBD2. This CDR3 has 16 residues. From germline, CDR1 is LGHNA and CDR2 YNFKEQ.

DNA for the CDR3: TGTGCCAGCGTCGCGAACGGATCCTCCGAGAAACTGTTTTTT. This translates into CASVANGSSEKLFF. V usage is TRBV19 and J usage is TRBJ1-4, with D unclear. Germline CDR1 and CDR2: LNHDA and SQIVND (reference sequence). Trimming took 9 bases from V and 11 from J, leaving 22 bases between them. The CDR3 runs 14 residues.

A word on this clonotype: The missing conserved phenylalanine or tryptophan at the end of this CDR3 makes a read error likely. This chain uses TRBV10-3 with TRBJ2-7; D not resolved. Looked up from germline, CDR1 is ENHRY and CDR2 is SYGVKD. V was pared by 11 bases and J by 7 bases, with 15 bases between. The CDR3 loop spans 11 amino acids. CDR3 region: CAASQQEEQYL. The CDR3 DNA follows: TGTGCCGCCAGCCAGCAGGAAGAGCAGTACCTC.

In the case of this clonotype: A much larger clonotype is one base distant, so this may be a read error. The CDR3 DNA is TGTGGCAGTAGTATTCGGTCAGTGAACACTGAAGCTTTCTTT. It codes for CGSSIRSVNTEAFF. This chain uses TRBV19 with TRBJ1-1; no firm D call. The germline gives CDR1 LNHDA, CDR2 SQIVND (reference sequence). The CDR3 is 14 amino acids.

In its sample, this clonotype was seen many times. This chain joins TRBV7-2 and TRBJ2-5; D call uncertain. The germline CDR1 and CDR2 sequences are SGHTA and FQGNSA. Trimming took off 5 bases at V and 1 base at J, with 14 bases between the two ends. The length of the CDR3 is 15 residues. The CDR3 region is CASSARGGPQETQYF. The CDR3 region has the DNA TGTGCCAGCAGCGCCCGCGGCGGCCCCCAAGAGACCCAGTACTTC. The whole variable domain, filled in from reference TRBV7-2 and TRBJ2-5, reads GAGVSQSPSNKVTEKGKDVELRCDPISGHTALYWYRQSLGQGLEFLIYFQGNSAPDKSGLPSDRFSAERTGGSVSTLTIQRTQQEDSAVYLCASSARGGPQETQYFGPGTRLLVL.